The entry below gives a single T cell receptor (beta chain) sequence along with its context. What it recognizes is unknown. This entry is derived from a study of OX40 agonist ivuxolimab in advanced cancers. About the study: Anti-PD-1, anti-PD-L1 or anti-CTLA-4 therapy given earlier was allowed, and 30% to 45% had some. Points from the study as a whole: CD8+ T cells showed, on average, more clonal expansion than CD4+ cells.

Trimming left V 10 bases short and J 12 bases short, with 31 bases between. The CDR3 length is 16 residues. Looked up from germline, CDR1 is MRHNA and CDR2 is SNTAGT. Profiled with immunoSEQ multiplex PCR; TCRdb holds only in-frame clones, not every one. The table records tens of thousands of clones, roughly 90% of them present only once. This clonotype originated in an adult with an advanced solid tumor such as melanoma, head and neck, liver or kidney cancer. Sequenced material: CD4+ or CD8+ T cells sorted from blood, taken in a trial of the OX40 agonist ivuxolimab. V and J are TRBV6-4 and TRBJ2-1; possibly TRBD2 for D (6 bases). CDR3 residues: CATSAGLGSSGFRQFF. In nucleotides, the CDR3 is TGTGCCACCTCCGCGGGGCTCGGGTCCTCCGGATTTCGGCAGTTCTTC.